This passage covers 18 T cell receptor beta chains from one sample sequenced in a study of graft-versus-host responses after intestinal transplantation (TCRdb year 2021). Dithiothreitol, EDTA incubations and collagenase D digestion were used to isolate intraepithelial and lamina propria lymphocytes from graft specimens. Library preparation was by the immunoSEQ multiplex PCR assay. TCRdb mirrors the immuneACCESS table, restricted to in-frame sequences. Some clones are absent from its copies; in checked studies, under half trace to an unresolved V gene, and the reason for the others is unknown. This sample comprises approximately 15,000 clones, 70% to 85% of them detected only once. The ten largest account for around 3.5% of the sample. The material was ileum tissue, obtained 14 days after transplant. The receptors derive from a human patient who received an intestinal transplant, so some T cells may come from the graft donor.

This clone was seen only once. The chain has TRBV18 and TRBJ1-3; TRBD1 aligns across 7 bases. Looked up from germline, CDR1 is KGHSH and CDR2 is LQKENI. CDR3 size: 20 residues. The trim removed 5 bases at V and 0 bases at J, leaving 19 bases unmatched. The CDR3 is CASSLYPPPGQIISGNTIYF. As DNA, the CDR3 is TGTGCCAGCTCATTATACCCACCTCCGGGACAGATAATCTCTGGAAACACCATATATTTT.

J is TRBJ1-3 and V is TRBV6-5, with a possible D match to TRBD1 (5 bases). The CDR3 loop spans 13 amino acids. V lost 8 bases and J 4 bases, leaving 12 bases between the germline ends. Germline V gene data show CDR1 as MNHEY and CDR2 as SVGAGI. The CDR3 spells CASSGTLGNTIYF. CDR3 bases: TGTGCCAGCTCTGGGACGCTCGGAAACACCATATATTTT.

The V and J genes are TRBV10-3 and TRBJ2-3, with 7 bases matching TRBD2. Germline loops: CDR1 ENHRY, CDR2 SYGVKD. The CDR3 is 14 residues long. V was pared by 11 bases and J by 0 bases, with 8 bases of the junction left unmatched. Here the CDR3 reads CAVRAGPSTDTQYF. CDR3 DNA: TGTGCCGTCCGAGCGGGACCGAGCACAGATACGCAGTATTTT.

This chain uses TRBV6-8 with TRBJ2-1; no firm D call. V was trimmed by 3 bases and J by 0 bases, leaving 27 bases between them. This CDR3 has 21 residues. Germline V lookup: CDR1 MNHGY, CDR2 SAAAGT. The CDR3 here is CASSYDRWRMLGHFSYNEQFF. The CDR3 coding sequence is TGTGCCAGCAGTTATGATCGCTGGCGCATGTTGGGCCATTTCTCCTACAATGAGCAGTTCTTC.

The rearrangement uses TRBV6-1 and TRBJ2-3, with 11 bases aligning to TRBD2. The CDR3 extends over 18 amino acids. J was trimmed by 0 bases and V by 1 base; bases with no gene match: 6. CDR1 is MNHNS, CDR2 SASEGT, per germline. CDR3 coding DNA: TGTGCCAGCAGTGAAGGGGGGACTAGCGGATCTAGCACAGATACGCAGTATTTT. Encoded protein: CASSEGGTSGSSTDTQYF.

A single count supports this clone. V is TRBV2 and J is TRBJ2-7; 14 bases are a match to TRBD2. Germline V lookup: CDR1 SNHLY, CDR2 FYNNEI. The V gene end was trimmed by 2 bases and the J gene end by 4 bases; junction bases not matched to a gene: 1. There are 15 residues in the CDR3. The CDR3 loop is CASSERTSGRYEQYF. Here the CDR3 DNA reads TGTGCCAGCAGTGAAAGGACTAGCGGGAGGTACGAGCAGTACTTC.

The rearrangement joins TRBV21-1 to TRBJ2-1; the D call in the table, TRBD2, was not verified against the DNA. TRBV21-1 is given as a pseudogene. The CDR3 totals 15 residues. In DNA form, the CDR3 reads TGTGCCAGCAGCAGAGCACTAGCGGGGCCCAATGAGCAGTTCTTC. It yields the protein CASSRALAGPNEQFF.

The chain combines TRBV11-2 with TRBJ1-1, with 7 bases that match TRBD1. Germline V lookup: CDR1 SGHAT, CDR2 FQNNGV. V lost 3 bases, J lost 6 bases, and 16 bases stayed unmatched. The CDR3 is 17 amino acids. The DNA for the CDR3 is TGTGCCAGCAGCTTTACGACAGGGCCGAGGGGGGATTCTGAAGCTTTCTTT. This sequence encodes CASSFTTGPRGDSEAFF.

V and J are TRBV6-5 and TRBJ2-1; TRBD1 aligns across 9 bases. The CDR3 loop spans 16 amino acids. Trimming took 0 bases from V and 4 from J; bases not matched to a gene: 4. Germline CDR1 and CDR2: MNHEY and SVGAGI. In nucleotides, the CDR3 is TGTGCCAGCAGTTACTCGGGACAGGGAATGTACAATGAGCAGTTCTTC. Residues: CASSYSGQGMYNEQFF.

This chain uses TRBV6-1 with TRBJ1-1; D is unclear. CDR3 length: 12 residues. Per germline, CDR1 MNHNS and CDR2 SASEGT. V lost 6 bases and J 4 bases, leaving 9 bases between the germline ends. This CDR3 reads CASRGGFTEAFF. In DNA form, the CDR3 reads TGTGCCAGCAGGGGAGGGTTCACTGAAGCTTTCTTT.

This CDR3 is CASSNLQGRVGAFF. The CDR3 DNA follows: TGTGCCAGCAGCAATCTCCAGGGGAGGGTCGGAGCTTTCTTT. The chain links TRBV5-6 to TRBJ1-1; the D gene is possibly TRBD1 (6 bases). Germline V gives CDR1 SGHDT, CDR2 YYEEEE. Trimming left V 4 bases short and J 10 bases short, with 20 bases between. The CDR3 extends over 14 amino acids.

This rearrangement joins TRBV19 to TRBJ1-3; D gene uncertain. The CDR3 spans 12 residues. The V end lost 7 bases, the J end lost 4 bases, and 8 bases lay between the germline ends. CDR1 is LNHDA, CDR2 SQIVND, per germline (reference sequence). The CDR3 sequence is CASTSPGNTIYF. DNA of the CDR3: TGTGCCAGTACTTCCCCGGGAAACACCATATATTTT.

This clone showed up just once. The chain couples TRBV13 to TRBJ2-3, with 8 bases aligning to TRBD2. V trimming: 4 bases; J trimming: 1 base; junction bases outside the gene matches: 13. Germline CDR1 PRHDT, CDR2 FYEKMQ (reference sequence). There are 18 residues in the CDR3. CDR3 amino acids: CASSYRAAGGLGTDTQYF. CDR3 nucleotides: TGTGCCAGCAGCTACCGAGCGGCGGGAGGTCTTGGCACAGATACGCAGTATTTT.

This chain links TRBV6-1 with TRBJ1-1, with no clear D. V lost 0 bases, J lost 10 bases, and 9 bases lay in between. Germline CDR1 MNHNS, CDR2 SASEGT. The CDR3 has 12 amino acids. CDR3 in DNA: TGTGCCAGCAGTGAAGCCCTCGGGGTAGCTTTCTTT. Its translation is CASSEALGVAFF.

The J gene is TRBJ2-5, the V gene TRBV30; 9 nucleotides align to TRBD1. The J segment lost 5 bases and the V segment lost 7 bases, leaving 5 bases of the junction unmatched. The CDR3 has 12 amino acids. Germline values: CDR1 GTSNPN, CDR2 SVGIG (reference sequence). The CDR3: CALTGGLETQYF. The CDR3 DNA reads TGTGCCTTGACAGGGGGTTTGGAGACCCAGTACTTC. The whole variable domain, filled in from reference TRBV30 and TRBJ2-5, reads SQTIHQWPATLVQPVGSPLSLECTVEGTSNPNLYWYRQAAGRGLQLLFYSVGIGQISSEVPQNLSASRPQDRQFILSSKKLLLSDSGFYLCALTGGLETQYFGPGTRLLVL.

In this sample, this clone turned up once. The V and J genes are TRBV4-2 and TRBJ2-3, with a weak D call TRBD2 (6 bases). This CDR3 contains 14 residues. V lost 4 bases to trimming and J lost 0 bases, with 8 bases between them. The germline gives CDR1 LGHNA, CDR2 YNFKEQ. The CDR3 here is CASSPGTSTDTQYF. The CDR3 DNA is TGTGCCAGCAGCCCAGGGACTAGCACAGATACGCAGTATTTT.

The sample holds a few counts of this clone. The CDR3 DNA is TGCGCCAGCTCAACGGCGGGAGGGAGGACAGATACGCAGTATTTT. It yields the protein CASSTAGGRTDTQYF. V gene TRBV10-2 combines with J gene TRBJ2-3; TRBD2 matches at 9 bases. Germline V lookup: CDR1 WSHSY, CDR2 SAAADI. Losses at the gene ends were 8 bases for V and 3 bases for J; bases not matched to a gene: 9. This CDR3 is 15 amino acids long.

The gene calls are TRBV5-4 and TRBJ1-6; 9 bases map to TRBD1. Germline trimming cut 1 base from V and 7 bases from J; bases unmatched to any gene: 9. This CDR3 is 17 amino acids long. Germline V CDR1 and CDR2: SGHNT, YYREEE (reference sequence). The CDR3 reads CASSLSPPGQGNSPLHF. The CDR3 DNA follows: TGTGCCAGCAGCTTGTCTCCACCGGGACAGGGAAATTCACCCCTCCACTTT.